The 30 T cell receptor beta chains below were found in one sample sequenced in a study of blood T cell repertoires in COVID-19. TCRdb's copy holds only in-frame clones and misses some; the assay was immunoSEQ multiplex PCR. Of 200,000 or so clones in the sample, about 80% were seen once. What was sequenced was peripheral blood. Every receptor here comes from a human donor with acute or convalescent COVID-19. The donor label of this sample is uncertain.

This sequence joins TRBV15 and TRBJ2-7, with 7 bases aligning to TRBD1. The V and J ends lost 0 bases and 0 bases, in that order; junction bases with no gene match: 8. Germline loops: CDR1 LNHNV, CDR2 YYDKDF (reference sequence). The CDR3 runs 17 residues. CDR3 in DNA: TGTGCCACCAGCAGAGACACCGGGACAGCCAGCTCCTACGAGCAGTACTTC. Translation gives CATSRDTGTASSYEQYF.

V usage is TRBV28 and J usage is TRBJ1-4; the match to TRBD1 covers 8 bases. V trimming: 4 bases; J trimming: 8 bases; junction bases outside the gene matches: 3. The CDR3 runs to 13 residues. Germline assignment: CDR1 MDHEN and CDR2 SYDVKM. The CDR3 protein is CASSSWTGEKLFF. CDR3 nucleotide sequence: TGTGCCAGCAGTTCGTGGACAGGGGAAAAACTGTTTTTT.

The rearrangement links TRBV10-3 to TRBJ1-1; 9 nucleotides agree with TRBD1. The CDR3 is 15 residues long. Germline lookup yields CDR1 ENHRY and CDR2 SYGVKD. J was trimmed by 1 base and V by 5 bases; bases with no gene match: 5. The CDR3 nucleotides read TGTGCCATCAGTATCACGGGACAGGGGAACACTGAAGCTTTCTTT. Translated: CAISITGQGNTEAFF.

V and J are TRBV19 and TRBJ1-2; no definite D call. V dropped 5 bases and J dropped 8 bases, with 15 bases sitting between them. The CDR3 totals 13 residues. CDR1 is LNHDA and CDR2 is SQIVND in the germline V gene (reference sequence). CDR3 region: CASSWAGVGGYTF. As DNA, the CDR3 is TGTGCCAGTAGTTGGGCCGGGGTAGGAGGCTACACCTTC.

This clone was seen a handful of times. This chain joins TRBV5-4 and TRBJ2-1; D may be TRBD2 (6 bases). The CDR3 has 16 amino acids. V lost 3 bases and J 1 base, leaving 14 bases between the germline ends. From germline, CDR1 is SGHNT and CDR2 YYREEE (reference sequence). The CDR3 nucleotides are TGTGCCAGCAGCTGGTACGGGAGTGGGTCCTACAATGAGCAGTTCTTC. The encoded protein is CASSWYGSGSYNEQFF.

The V gene is TRBV5-1, the J gene TRBJ1-2, with 8 bases lining up with TRBD1. V lost 4 bases and J lost 4; bases outside the gene matches: 6. Germline CDR1 is SGHRS and CDR2 is YFSETQ. The CDR3 is 14 amino acids. The CDR3 coding sequence is TGCGCCAGCAGCGTCCTACAGGGGGGCTATGGCTACACCTTC. Translating it yields CASSVLQGGYGYTF.

The genes are TRBV21-1 and TRBJ1-2; the DNA was not compared with TRBD1, the D call given in the table. TRBV21-1 counts as a pseudogene. CDR3 length equals 16 residues. The CDR3 region is CASSPRQGAVNYGYTF. The CDR3 DNA sequence: TGTGCCAGCAGCCCACGACAGGGAGCGGTTAACTATGGCTACACCTTC.

This clone was detected a few times. V usage is TRBV6-4 and J usage is TRBJ1-3; the D is unclear. V gave up 6 bases and J gave up 3 bases, with 9 bases separating them. This CDR3 region has 13 residues. Germline CDR1 reads MRHNA; CDR2 reads SNTAGT. CDR3: CASSADSGNTIYF. CDR3 nucleotides: TGTGCCAGCAGCGCCGATAGTGGAAACACCATATATTTT.

The chain joins TRBV12-1 to TRBJ2-4; TRBD2 is taken as the D call from the table, unchecked against the DNA. TRBV12-1 is annotated as a pseudogene. This CDR3 is 15 amino acids long. This CDR3 reads CASSFVTSGKNIQYF. CDR3 in DNA: TGTGCCAGCAGCTTTGTGACTAGCGGTAAAAACATTCAGTACTTC.

This clone was detected only a few times. The DNA of the CDR3 is TGTGCCAGCAGCCCTCGGCCTAGCGGGGGTCGGGAGACAGATACGCAGTATTTT. Amino acid sequence: CASSPRPSGGRETDTQYF. The J gene is TRBJ2-3, the V gene TRBV7-6; 10 nucleotides match TRBD2. J was trimmed by 3 bases and V by 5 bases; bases with no gene match: 14. CDR3 length equals 18 residues. Germline assignment: CDR1 SGHVS and CDR2 FNYEAQ.

This clone was detected only a few times. The rearrangement uses TRBV11-2 and TRBJ1-5, with TRBD1 identical over 7 bases. CDR3 length: 14 amino acids. The germline gives CDR1 SGHAT, CDR2 FQNNGV. V was pared by 6 bases and J by 3 bases, with 5 bases of the junction left unmatched. The CDR3 is CASSPTGTNQPQHF. CDR3 nucleotides: TGTGCCAGCAGTCCGACAGGGACCAATCAGCCCCAGCATTTT. The variable domain in full, completed from reference TRBV11-2 and TRBJ1-5, reads EAGVAQSPRYKIIEKRQSVAFWCNPISGHATLYWYQQILGQGPKLLIQFQNNGVVDDSQLPKDRFSAERLKGVDSTLKIQPAKLEDSAVYLCASSPTGTNQPQHFGDGTRLSIL.

This chain connects TRBV5-5 to TRBJ2-5, with D possibly being TRBD1 (5 bases). The V gene's germline CDR1 is SGHKS and CDR2 YYEKEE (reference sequence). Trimming left V 3 bases short and J 5 bases short, with 14 bases between. CDR3 length: 14 residues. The CDR3 reads CASSWGRLEETQYF. As DNA, the CDR3 is TGTGCCAGCAGCTGGGGCAGGCTGGAGGAGACCCAGTACTTC.

The gene calls are TRBV2 and TRBJ2-5, with 8 bases fitting TRBD1. CDR1 and CDR2 (germline): SNHLY, FYNNEI. The CDR3 runs to 14 residues. With 5 bases clipped from V and 4 bases from J, the junction kept 6 bases outside the gene matches. The CDR3 coding sequence is TGTGCCAGCAGTACCGGACAGGGTGGAGAGACCCAGTACTTC. Protein sequence: CASSTGQGGETQYF.

This chain uses TRBV5-4 with TRBJ1-2, with TRBD1 matching 8 bases. The J segment lost 4 bases and the V segment lost 4 bases, leaving 9 bases of the junction unmatched. Germline loops: CDR1 SGHNT, CDR2 YYREEE (reference sequence). The CDR3 covers 15 residues. This chain's CDR3 is CASSPGTGIVYGYTF. Written as DNA, the CDR3 is TGTGCCAGCAGCCCCGGGACAGGAATTGTCTATGGCTACACCTTC. Drawing the rest from reference TRBV5-4 and TRBJ1-2, the complete variable domain is ETGVTQSPTHLIKTRGQQVTLRCSSQSGHNTVSWYQQALGQGPQFIFQYYREEENGRGNFPPRFSGLQFPNYSSELNVNALELDDSALYLCASSPGTGIVYGYTFGSGTRLTVV.

In this sample, this clone turned up a few times. This chain links TRBV7-3 with TRBJ1-1, with 7 positions matching TRBD1. V was clipped by 6 bases and J by 4 bases; unmatched bases: 8. This CDR3 spans 14 amino acids. The germline V gene has CDR1 SGHTA and CDR2 FQGTGA. The CDR3 loop reads CASSRGGTITEAFF. CDR3 nucleotides: TGTGCCAGCAGTCGAGGGGGCACGATCACTGAAGCTTTCTTT.

The V call is TRBV7-8, the J call TRBJ2-1, with 14 positions matching TRBD2. Per the germline V gene, CDR1 is SGHVS and CDR2 is FQNEAQ. The CDR3 extends over 16 amino acids. V was pared by 1 base and J by 7 bases, with 3 bases of the junction left unmatched. The CDR3 loop reads CASSLVGLAGENEQFF. The CDR3 nucleotides are TGTGCCAGCAGCTTAGTGGGACTAGCGGGAGAAAATGAGCAGTTCTTC.

This clone was recorded once. The chain couples TRBV2 to TRBJ1-4; D not certain. This CDR3 is 12 amino acids long. CDR1 and CDR2 (germline): SNHLY, FYNNEI. V was cut by 8 bases and J by 5 bases, with 9 bases left in between. The CDR3 protein is CASVGSNEKLFF. CDR3 sequence (DNA): TGTGCCAGCGTGGGCAGCAATGAAAAACTGTTTTTT. Full variable domain (missing parts from reference TRBV2 and TRBJ1-4): EPEVTQTPSHQVTQMGQEVILRCVPISNHLYFYWYRQILGQKVEFLVSFYNNEISEKSEIFDDQFSVERPDGSNFTLKIRSTKLEDSAMYFCASVGSNEKLFFGSGTQLSVL.

The table lists this clone with a count of one. The V and J genes are TRBV5-4 and TRBJ2-1, with 8 bases lining up with TRBD1. This CDR3 comprises 15 residues. Unmatched junction bases numbered 6, after V lost 3 bases and J lost 4 bases. The germline V gene has CDR1 SGHNT and CDR2 YYREEE (reference sequence). The CDR3 loop is CASSSDRDGYNEQFF. The CDR3 DNA follows: TGTGCCAGCAGCTCGGACAGGGACGGATACAATGAGCAGTTCTTC.

V is TRBV6-2 or TRBV6-3 and J is TRBJ1-2; D is perhaps TRBD1 (6 bases). Trimming left V 2 bases short and J 5 bases short, with 9 bases between. Germline loops: CDR1 MNHEY, CDR2 SVGEGT. CDR3 length: 13 amino acids. CDR3 DNA: TGTGCCAGCAGTTACGGACAGTTATATGGCTACACCTTC. Amino acid sequence: CASSYGQLYGYTF.

This clone has only a few counts. This chain uses TRBV6-6 with TRBJ1-3, with D maybe TRBD1 (5 bases). Germline loops: CDR1 MNHNY, CDR2 SVGAGI (reference sequence). The CDR3 runs 14 residues. With 5 bases removed from V and 4 bases from J, the gap between germline ends came to 12 bases. In nucleotides, the CDR3 is TGTGCCAGCAGTCATCTACAGGAAGGAAACACCATATATTTT. Translation: CASSHLQEGNTIYF.

This clone has only a few counts. The rearrangement joins TRBV3-1 (or the pseudogene TRBV3-2) to TRBJ1-3; D perhaps matches TRBD1 (6 bases). This CDR3 is 17 amino acids long. Trimming stripped 4 bases from V and 5 bases from J, with 21 bases between. Germline CDR1 is LGHDT and CDR2 is YNNKEL (reference sequence). In DNA, the CDR3 is TGTGCCAGCAGCCCTGAGGGAACAGGGAGGGGAAGAAACACCATATATTTT. Its translation is CASSPEGTGRGRNTIYF.

Only a few counts were recorded for this clone. The J gene is TRBJ1-1, the V gene TRBV2; possible D gene TRBD1, 6 bases. The V end lost 7 bases, the J end lost 3 bases, and 18 bases lay between the germline ends. The CDR3 has 15 residues. CDR1 SNHLY and CDR2 FYNNEI come from the germline V gene. The DNA for the CDR3 is TGTGCCAGCATCCTCGGTGGGGCAGGGGACACTGAAGCTTTCTTT. This gives the protein CASILGGAGDTEAFF.

The rearrangement links TRBV30 to TRBJ2-1, with 14 bases fitting TRBD2. The ends lost 0 bases at V and 6 bases at J; junction bases unmatched: 4. CDR1 and CDR2 (germline): GTSNPN, SVGIG (reference sequence). This CDR3 is 16 amino acids long. The CDR3 loop is CAWSVRGLAGVNEQFF. The CDR3 coding sequence is TGTGCCTGGAGTGTACGGGGACTAGCGGGAGTCAATGAGCAGTTCTTC.

This clone was seen more than once but under ten times. V usage is TRBV6-5 and J usage is TRBJ1-6, with a possible D match to TRBD1 (5 bases). The V gene's germline CDR1 is MNHEY and CDR2 SVGAGI. Trimming removed 2 bases from V and 0 bases from J, with 5 bases in between. This CDR3 region has 15 residues. DNA for the CDR3: TGTGCCAGCAGTTACGACAGCTCCTATAATTCACCCCTCCACTTT. It translates to CASSYDSSYNSPLHF.

The J gene is TRBJ1-4, the V gene TRBV28, with TRBD1 identical over 10 bases. Germline-derived CDR1 and CDR2 are MDHEN and SYDVKM. The CDR3 is 16 residues long. The junction had 9 bases not matched to a gene; V was cut back by 6 bases and J by 5 bases. CDR3 nucleotide sequence: TGTGCCAGCAGCCGGATCCCGGGACAGGGGAATGAAAAACTGTTTTTT. It is translated as CASSRIPGQGNEKLFF.

This clone was found once. The gene calls are TRBV10-3 and TRBJ2-3; a weak D match, TRBD2 (6 bases). V lost 3 bases and J lost 2, with 12 bases in between. The CDR3 spans 15 residues. The germline CDR1 and CDR2 sequences are ENHRY and SYGVKD. The CDR3 DNA reads as TGTGCCATCAGTGATTTTGCGGGATTCACAGATACGCAGTATTTT. It is translated as CAISDFAGFTDTQYF.

The rearrangement uses TRBV7-9 and TRBJ2-2; D possibly corresponds to TRBD1 (5 bases). V was cut by 5 bases and J by 6 bases, with 16 bases left in between. The length of the CDR3 is 15 residues. CDR1 is SEHNR, CDR2 FQNEAQ, per germline (reference sequence). CDR3 DNA: TGTGCCAGCAGCCCACAGGTTGGGAAGGCCGGGGAGCTGTTTTTT. It translates to CASSPQVGKAGELFF. Together with reference TRBV7-9 and TRBJ2-2, the CDR3 gives the full variable domain: DTGVSQNPRHKITKRGQNVTFRCDPISEHNRLYWYRQTLGQGPEFLTYFQNEAQLEKSRLLSDRFSAERPKGSFSTLEIQRTEQGDSAMYLCASSPQVGKAGELFFGEGSRLTVL.

In its sample, this clone was seen once. The rearrangement joins TRBV29-1 to TRBJ2-7; 9 positions match TRBD1. V was pared by 7 bases and J by 3 bases, with 7 bases of the junction left unmatched. Germline V gene lookup returns CDR1 SQVTM and CDR2 ANQGSEA. This CDR3 region has 13 residues. The CDR3 loop is CSARQGVGYEQYF. The CDR3 DNA sequence: TGCAGCGCCCGACAGGGGGTGGGCTACGAGCAGTACTTC.

The V call is TRBV7-3, the J call TRBJ2-3; D is unresolved. Trimming took 5 bases from V and 9 from J, leaving 15 bases between them. The CDR3 contains 13 residues. Per the germline V gene, CDR1 is SGHTA and CDR2 is FQGTGA. The chain's CDR3 is CASSPGEIGTQYF. CDR3 in DNA: TGTGCCAGCAGCCCGGGTGAAATTGGAACGCAGTATTTT. The full variable domain, rest sourced from reference TRBV7-3 and TRBJ2-3, is GAGVSQTPSNKVTEKGKYVELRCDPISGHTALYWYRQSLGQGPEFLIYFQGTGAADDSGLPNDRFFAVRPEGSVSTLKIQRTERGDSAVYLCASSPGEIGTQYFGPGTRLTVL.

This chain joins TRBV14 and TRBJ2-7; 7 bases match TRBD2. The V gene end was trimmed by 2 bases and the J gene end by 5 bases; junction bases not matched to a gene: 9. CDR3 length: 15 residues. From germline, CDR1 is SGHDN and CDR2 FVKESK. The CDR3 protein is CASSQKGRELNEQYF. CDR3 sequence (DNA): TGTGCCAGCAGCCAAAAGGGGCGGGAGCTGAACGAGCAGTACTTC.